These T cell receptor beta chains were read from a single sample in a study of blood T cell repertoires in COVID-19. TCRdb keeps only in-frame clones here, not all; method: immunoSEQ multiplex PCR. The repertoire consists of 95,000 to 150,000 clones, with 86% occurring once and the leading ten covering approximately 4.3%. Input material: peripheral blood. These receptors all stem from a middle-aged man with acute or convalescent COVID-19. The CDR3 runs from the conserved cysteine through the conserved F or W. D genes are given only for firm matches. The listing skips clone size in some rows; elsewhere it reads once, few, many or a size class.

>TRBJ1-2|15|few|TRBD1|TRBV7-9
TGTGCCAGCAGCTTAACGGACAGGGGCAACTATGGCTACACCTTC
CASSLTDRGNYGYTF
>TRBJ2-1|12|.|.|TRBV5-5
TGTGCCAGCAGCCTGCGATACAATGAGCAGTTCTTC
CASSLRYNEQFF
>TRBJ2-7|14|.|TRBD1|TRBV30
TGTGCCTGGAGTTGGACAGGGAGCTCCTACGAGCAGTACTTC
CAWSWTGSSYEQYF
>TRBJ1-5|13|few|.|TRBV20-1
TGCAGTGCTAGTGACGGGGGTTGGCAGCCCCAGCATTTT
CSASDGGWQPQHF
>TRBJ1-1|15|.|.|TRBV6-5
TGTGCCAGCAGTTATCCCGGGACGGGGGACACTGAAGCTTTCTTT
CASSYPGTGDTEAFF
>TRBJ1-6|17|.|.|TRBV6-2/TRBV6-3
TGTGCCAGCAGCCCCATGCGCAGGGGAGTGGAGAATTCACCCCTCCACTTT
CASSPMRRGVENSPLHF
>TRBJ1-2|13|.|.|TRBV12-5
TGTGCTAGTGGTCTCTCCCCAGGTCCGGGCTACACCTTC
CASGLSPGPGYTF
>TRBJ1-3|17|.|TRBD1|TRBV3-1/TRBV3-2
TGTGCCAGCAGCCAAAGCCCGACAGGGAACTCTGGAAACACCATATATTTT
CASSQSPTGNSGNTIYF
>TRBJ2-1|15|.|TRBD1|TRBV7-6
TGTGCCAGCAGCTTAGAGACAGGGGTTTACAATGAGCAGTTCTTC
CASSLETGVYNEQFF
>TRBJ2-1|12|.|TRBD2|TRBV5-1
TGCGCCAGCAGCGGGCAGCGGGGCGAGCAGTTCTTC
CASSGQRGEQFF
>TRBJ2-5|15|.|.|TRBV5-1
TGCGCCAGCAGCCCCCTACAGGGTTCAGGGGAGACCCAGTACTTC
CASSPLQGSGETQYF
>TRBJ1-2|16|.|TRBD1|TRBV19
TGTGCCAGTAGTATAGCGGGACAGGGGGTTCACTATGGCTACACCTTC
CASSIAGQGVHYGYTF
>TRBJ1-1|14|.|.|TRBV5-1
TGCGCCAGCAGCGCCCTCGGAGGATCCACTGAAGCTTTCTTT
CASSALGGSTEAFF
>TRBJ1-2|12|.|.|TRBV14
TGTGCCAGCAGCCAAGGAGTCTATGGCTACACCTTC
CASSQGVYGYTF
>TRBJ2-1|15|.|TRBD2|TRBV7-2
TGTGCCAGCAGCCCAAGAGCGGGGGGCCACAATGAGCAGTTCTTC
CASSPRAGGHNEQFF
>TRBJ2-1|16|.|.|TRBV6-6
TGTGCCAGCAGTACCCCACAGGGACCCCTATACAATGAGCAGTTCTTC
CASSTPQGPLYNEQFF
>TRBJ1-2|15|once|.|TRBV5-1
TGCGCCAGCAGCTTGGCGGAGGGTCCCGGATATGGCTACACCTTC
CASSLAEGPGYGYTF
>TRBJ1-1|13|.|TRBD1|TRBV19
TGTGCCAGTAGCCAAGACAGGGACACTGAAGCTTTCTTT
CASSQDRDTEAFF
>TRBJ1-6|16|.|.|TRBV7-9
TGTGCCAGCAGCTTTAGGATGCGGGGCGCGAATTCACCCCTCCACTTT
CASSFRMRGANSPLHF
>TRBJ2-7|13|.|TRBD1|TRBV4-3
TGCGCCAGCAGCAATGGACAGGGCTACGAGCAGTACTTC
CASSNGQGYEQYF
>TRBJ1-3|15|.|TRBD1|TRBV7-2
TGTGCCAGCAGCTTATCGACAGGGGGAGGAAACACCATATATTTT
CASSLSTGGGNTIYF
>TRBJ2-1|15|.|TRBD2|TRBV5-1
TGCGCCAGCAGCTTGGTGGCGGGAGTCTCTGGTGAGCAGTTCTTC
CASSLVAGVSGEQFF
>TRBJ2-1|14|.|TRBD2|TRBV7-2
TGTGCCAGCACCCACCCGGGGGGGGCACATGAGCAGTTCTTC
CASTHPGGAHEQFF
>TRBJ1-1|13|.|TRBD1|TRBV6-5
TGTGCCAGCAGGGGACAGGGATCGACTGAAGCTTTCTTT
CASRGQGSTEAFF
>TRBJ1-1|13|.|TRBD1|TRBV5-6
TGTGCCAGCACGCAGGGGGCTTACACTGAAGCTTTCTTT
CASTQGAYTEAFF
>TRBJ1-1|15|.|.|TRBV4-1
TGCGCCAGCAGCCAAGAGGCGGTTAGGAACACTGAAGCTTTCTTT
CASSQEAVRNTEAFF